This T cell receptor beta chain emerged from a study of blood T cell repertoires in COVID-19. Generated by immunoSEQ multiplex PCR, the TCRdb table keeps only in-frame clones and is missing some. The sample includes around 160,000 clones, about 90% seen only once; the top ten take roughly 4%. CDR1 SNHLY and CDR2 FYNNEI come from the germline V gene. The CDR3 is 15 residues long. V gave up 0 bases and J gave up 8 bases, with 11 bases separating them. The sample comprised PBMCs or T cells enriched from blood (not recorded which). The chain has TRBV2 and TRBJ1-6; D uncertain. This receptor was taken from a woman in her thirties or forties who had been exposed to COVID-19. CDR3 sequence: CASSEARQAYSPLHF. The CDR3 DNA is TGTGCCAGCAGTGAAGCGCGTCAGGCTTATTCACCCCTCCACTTT. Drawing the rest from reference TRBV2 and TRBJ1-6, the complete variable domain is EPEVTQTPSHQVTQMGQEVILRCVPISNHLYFYWYRQILGQKVEFLVSFYNNEISEKSEIFDDQFSVERPDGSNFTLKIRSTKLEDSAMYFCASSEARQAYSPLHFGNGTRLTVT.